The rows below give T cell receptor beta chains drawn from one sample of a study of blood T cell repertoires in COVID-19. This table comes from immunoSEQ multiplex PCR, and its TCRdb copy is limited to in-frame clones, with some not included. The sample includes a few hundred thousand clones, about four fifths of them seen just once. Sequencing used PBMCs or T cells enriched from blood (not recorded which). The source of these receptors is a man aged 40-49 years who had been exposed to COVID-19. Both conserved end residues are part of each CDR3. Fields, in order: clone size, D gene, J gene, CDR3 length, V gene, CDR3 DNA, CDR3 protein. D genes are given only for firm matches. Clone size appears in some rows only: once, few, many, or a class for an expanded clone.

clone_size: .; d_call: TRBD1; j_call: TRBJ1-1; cdr3_length: 16; v_call: TRBV6-5; cdr3_nt: TGTGCCAGCAGTTACCTCCGACTGACAGGGGACACTGAAGCTTTCTTT; cdr3_aa: CASSYLRLTGDTEAFF
clone_size: once; d_call: TRBD1; j_call: TRBJ2-5; cdr3_length: 15; v_call: TRBV4-2; cdr3_nt: TGTGCCAGCAGCCAAGGGACAGGGGACCAAGAGACCCAGTACTTC; cdr3_aa: CASSQGTGDQETQYF
clone_size: few; d_call: .; j_call: TRBJ1-2; cdr3_length: 14; v_call: TRBV7-9; cdr3_nt: TGTGCCAGCAGCCCCCCAGGCGGGACCTATGGCTACACCTTC; cdr3_aa: CASSPPGGTYGYTF
clone_size: .; d_call: .; j_call: TRBJ2-3; cdr3_length: 15; v_call: TRBV18; cdr3_nt: TGTGCCAGCTCACGGGACACCACAACAGCAGATACGCAGTATTTT; cdr3_aa: CASSRDTTTADTQYF
clone_size: .; d_call: .; j_call: TRBJ1-4; cdr3_length: 16; v_call: TRBV7-8; cdr3_nt: TGTGCCAGCAGCACGGTGGGCGGGGATCTGGGTGAAAAACTGTTTTTT; cdr3_aa: CASSTVGGDLGEKLFF
clone_size: .; d_call: .; j_call: TRBJ1-1; cdr3_length: 14; v_call: TRBV5-1; cdr3_nt: TGCGCCAGCTCTCTTACTTTGGGGCCAACTGAAGCTTTCTTT; cdr3_aa: CASSLTLGPTEAFF
clone_size: .; d_call: TRBD1; j_call: TRBJ1-5; cdr3_length: 14; v_call: TRBV6-5; cdr3_nt: TGTGCCAGCAGGGGACAGGCCCTCCAGGGACCCCAGCATTTT; cdr3_aa: CASRGQALQGPQHF
clone_size: .; d_call: TRBD2; j_call: TRBJ2-3; cdr3_length: 16; v_call: TRBV11-3; cdr3_nt: TGTGCCAGCAGCCGGGGGGGCCCGGGGCCCGCAGATACGCAGTATTTT; cdr3_aa: CASSRGGPGPADTQYF
clone_size: .; d_call: .; j_call: TRBJ2-1; cdr3_length: 17; v_call: TRBV3-1/TRBV3-2; cdr3_nt: TGTGCCAGCAGCCAAGATGGGAGAACCGCAAGATACAATGAGCAGTTCTTC; cdr3_aa: CASSQDGRTARYNEQFF
clone_size: .; d_call: TRBD1; j_call: TRBJ2-5; cdr3_length: 15; v_call: TRBV5-6; cdr3_nt: TGTGCCAGCAGGCTGCCGGGACAGGGGGGTGGGACCCAGTACTTC; cdr3_aa: CASRLPGQGGGTQYF
clone_size: .; d_call: TRBD2; j_call: TRBJ2-1; cdr3_length: 15; v_call: TRBV30; cdr3_nt: TGTGCCTGGGGGGGGACTAGCGGGACTCTGTGGGAGCAGTTCTTC; cdr3_aa: CAWGGTSGTLWEQFF
clone_size: few; d_call: .; j_call: TRBJ1-5; cdr3_length: 16; v_call: TRBV27; cdr3_nt: TGTGCCAGCAGTTCAGCAGGGTCATATAGCAATCAGCCCCAGCATTTT; cdr3_aa: CASSSAGSYSNQPQHF
clone_size: .; d_call: .; j_call: TRBJ1-5; cdr3_length: 12; v_call: TRBV19; cdr3_nt: TGTGCCAGTAGGGACACAAATCAGCCCCAGCATTTT; cdr3_aa: CASRDTNQPQHF
clone_size: few; d_call: TRBD2; j_call: TRBJ2-5; cdr3_length: 14; v_call: TRBV5-4; cdr3_nt: TGTGCCAGCAGCTCAGCAGCGGGGGGAGAGACCCAGTACTTC; cdr3_aa: CASSSAAGGETQYF
clone_size: .; d_call: TRBD1; j_call: TRBJ1-4; cdr3_length: 15; v_call: TRBV3-1/TRBV3-2; cdr3_nt: TGTGCCAGCAGCCAAGAGGGGACAGGGAATGAAAAACTGTTTTTT; cdr3_aa: CASSQEGTGNEKLFF
clone_size: .; d_call: .; j_call: TRBJ1-5; cdr3_length: 16; v_call: TRBV30; cdr3_nt: TGTGCCTGGAGTTCAAAGCGGACCCTCGGCTATCAGCCCCAGCATTTT; cdr3_aa: CAWSSKRTLGYQPQHF
clone_size: .; d_call: TRBD1; j_call: TRBJ1-2; cdr3_length: 13; v_call: TRBV12-3/TRBV12-4; cdr3_nt: TGTGCCAGCAGTCGGACAGGGGCCGATGGCTACACCTTC; cdr3_aa: CASSRTGADGYTF
clone_size: .; d_call: .; j_call: TRBJ1-4; cdr3_length: 13; v_call: TRBV12-3/TRBV12-4; cdr3_nt: TGTGCCAGCAGTTTAGAGGACCGGGGGGAACTGTTTTTT; cdr3_aa: CASSLEDRGELFF
clone_size: .; d_call: .; j_call: TRBJ1-1; cdr3_length: 14; v_call: TRBV7-3; cdr3_nt: TGTGCCAGCAGCTCACCACCCCCTTTGCGGGAAGCTTTCTTT; cdr3_aa: CASSSPPPLREAFF
clone_size: .; d_call: .; j_call: TRBJ1-1; cdr3_length: 13; v_call: TRBV5-1; cdr3_nt: TGCGCCAGCAGGTCCACAGAAAACACTGAAGCTTTCTTT; cdr3_aa: CASRSTENTEAFF
clone_size: .; d_call: TRBD1; j_call: TRBJ1-1; cdr3_length: 14; v_call: TRBV3-1/TRBV3-2; cdr3_nt: TGTGCCAGCAGCCAAACAGGGGGCAACACTGAAGCTTTCTTT; cdr3_aa: CASSQTGGNTEAFF
clone_size: .; d_call: .; j_call: TRBJ1-6; cdr3_length: 16; v_call: TRBV28; cdr3_nt: TGTGCCAGCAGTTTGGGGGGGGCCACAGGGAGATCACCCCTCCACTTT; cdr3_aa: CASSLGGATGRSPLHF
clone_size: few; d_call: .; j_call: TRBJ2-1; cdr3_length: 11; v_call: TRBV24-1; cdr3_nt: TGTGCCACCAGTGACCGTAATGAGCAGTTCTTC; cdr3_aa: CATSDRNEQFF
clone_size: .; d_call: .; j_call: TRBJ1-5; cdr3_length: 17; v_call: TRBV21-1; cdr3_nt: TGTGCCAGCATCAATAAACACAGGGGATGTTGCAATCAGCCCCAGCATTTT; cdr3_aa: CASINKHRGCCNQPQHF
clone_size: .; d_call: TRBD1; j_call: TRBJ1-1; cdr3_length: 14; v_call: TRBV27; cdr3_nt: TGTGCCAGCAGTAGGGGACAGGTCTACACTGAAGCTTTCTTT; cdr3_aa: CASSRGQVYTEAFF
clone_size: once; d_call: .; j_call: TRBJ2-2; cdr3_length: 20; v_call: TRBV9; cdr3_nt: TGTGCCAGCTCCCGCGGCCTGCCCGGGACATTTTTACCGCCGCCCGGGGAGCTGTTTTTT; cdr3_aa: CASSRGLPGTFLPPPGELFF